The source of this T cell receptor (beta chain) is a study of tumor-infiltrating lymphocytes in oesophageal squamous cell carcinoma. TCRdb passed the PCR reads through MiXCR, listing each CDR3 protein once. The repertoire has roughly 10,000 distinct CDR3 sequences, about 60% of them found once; the top ten carry 33%. Material: esophageal tumor tissue. The origin of this receptor is a male donor with esophageal squamous cell carcinoma.

Written as DNA, the CDR3 is TGTGCCAGCTCCCAGGCTAGCGGAAAAGAGACCCAGTACTTC. Amino acid sequence: CASSQASGKETQYF. V and J are TRBV12-3 or TRBV12-4 and TRBJ2-1; TRBD2 agrees at 7 bases. Matching the DNA end better, TRBJ2-5 makes the J call doubtful. The CDR3 is made up of 14 amino acids.